A single sample gave rise to the 29 T cell receptor beta chains below, sequenced in a study of shared clonotypes between healthy human individuals. The method was immunoSEQ multiplex PCR; TCRdb's version includes in-frame clones alone and lacks a portion of them. The sample carries 650,000 to 700,000 clones, roughly 87% recorded once. The sequencing input was memory CD8+ T cells from PBMCs. Subset indicated: CD45RO+ cells pooled with CCR7-negative TemRA cells. The receptors stem from a man aged 18 to 30 in good health. Some clones in this sample may be carry-over from other donors' samples.

V gene TRBV7-9 combines with J gene TRBJ2-5; D might be TRBD2 (5 bases). The germline V and J ends were trimmed by 5 bases and 5 bases, with 24 bases remaining between them. The CDR3 extends over 17 amino acids. Germline V gene sequence: CDR1 SEHNR, CDR2 FQNEAQ (reference sequence). CDR3 protein: CASSGVEVSGSRETQYF. CDR3 nucleotide sequence: TGTGCCAGCAGCGGGGTCGAGGTATCGGGATCGAGGGAGACCCAGTACTTC. Full variable domain (rest looked up from reference TRBV7-9 and TRBJ2-5): DTGVSQNPRHKITKRGQNVTFRCDPISEHNRLYWYRQTLGQGPEFLTYFQNEAQLEKSRLLSDRFSAERPKGSFSTLEIQRTEQGDSAMYLCASSGVEVSGSRETQYFGPGTRLLVL.

This chain uses TRBV28 with TRBJ1-5; TRBD1 agrees at 8 bases. The CDR3 consists of 19 residues. Germline V CDR1 and CDR2: MDHEN, SYDVKM. V gave up 6 bases and J gave up 6 bases; unmatched junction bases: 22. This CDR3 is CASSPGGTGAHHRSQPQHF. As DNA, the CDR3 is TGTGCCAGCAGCCCCGGTGGGACAGGAGCCCACCACCGGAGTCAGCCCCAGCATTTT.

The V gene is TRBV27, the J gene TRBJ2-7; 8 bases agree with TRBD2. V lost 1 base and J lost 6; bases outside the gene matches: 8. CDR1 and CDR2 (germline): MNHEY, SMNVEV (reference sequence). The CDR3 has 15 amino acids. CDR3 nucleotide sequence: TGTGCCAGCAGTTTATTGCCCGGGAGGGAGGGCGAGCAGTACTTC. This encodes CASSLLPGREGEQYF.

The chain is built from TRBV5-4 and TRBJ2-1, with no clear D. Deletions cut 0 bases from V and 10 bases from J, with 17 bases between. CDR1 and CDR2 (germline): SGHNT, YYREEE (reference sequence). There are 15 residues in the CDR3. The CDR3 DNA reads as TGTGCCAGCAGCTTGGTGGTCTGGTCTGGAGAGGAGCAGTTCTTC. It encodes CASSLVVWSGEEQFF.

This clone occurred once. The V call is TRBV4-3, the J call TRBJ2-1, with 7 bases aligning to TRBD1. Trimming took 0 bases from V and 5 from J; bases not matched to a gene: 4. CDR1 and CDR2 from the germline V gene are LGHNA and YSLEER. The CDR3 covers 15 residues. The CDR3 sequence is CASSQDSGGHNEQFF. The CDR3 bases are TGCGCCAGCAGCCAAGATTCAGGGGGACACAATGAGCAGTTCTTC.

Points on this clone: Other DNA sequences within the sample encode an identical CDR3. V is TRBV7-9 and J is TRBJ2-3; D may be TRBD1 or TRBD2 (7 bases each). There are 14 residues in the CDR3. The germline V gene encodes CDR1 SEHNR and CDR2 FQNEAQ (reference sequence). Trimming took off 5 bases at V and 3 bases at J, with 12 bases between the two ends. CDR3 sequence (DNA): TGTGCCAGCAGCCAGCAGGGGGGGACAGATACGCAGTATTTT. Translated, it gives CASSQQGGTDTQYF.

The chain carries TRBV5-4 and TRBJ1-2; a possible D gene is TRBD1 (5 bases). The CDR3 spans 15 residues. The V end was cut by 0 bases, the J end by 6 bases, with 15 bases between. Germline CDR1 and CDR2: SGHNT and YYREEE (reference sequence). The CDR3 DNA follows: TGTGCCAGCAGCTTGGACTGGACAACCACAGATGGCTACACCTTC. Translated, it gives CASSLDWTTTDGYTF.

The chain uses TRBV19 and TRBJ2-7, with D maybe TRBD1 (5 bases). This CDR3 is 14 amino acids long. Trimming pared 3 bases from V and 6 bases from J, leaving 15 bases between. Germline lookup yields CDR1 LNHDA and CDR2 SQIVND (reference sequence). CDR3 in DNA: TGTGCCAGTAGTATGTGGGGCGACTCGGGCGAGCAGTACTTC. Protein: CASSMWGDSGEQYF. Together with reference TRBV19 and TRBJ2-7, the CDR3 gives the full variable domain: DGGITQSPKYLFRKEGQNVTLSCEQNLNHDAMYWYRQDPGQGLRLIYYSQIVNDFQKGDIAEGYSVSREKKESFPLTVTSAQKNPTAFYLCASSMWGDSGEQYFGPGTRLTVT.

The chain combines TRBV5-1 with TRBJ2-1; no reliable D call. Germline V gives CDR1 SGHRS, CDR2 YFSETQ. This CDR3 comprises 10 residues. Trimming removed 8 bases at V and 7 bases at J, with 7 bases between. The CDR3 here is CASEMNEQFF. In DNA form, the CDR3 reads TGCGCCAGTGAGATGAATGAGCAGTTCTTC.

The rearrangement uses TRBV7-9 and TRBJ1-1; the D gene is possibly TRBD1 (6 bases). This CDR3 spans 13 amino acids. The germline CDR1 and CDR2 sequences are SEHNR and FQNEAQ (reference sequence). V lost 5 bases and J 8 bases, leaving 15 bases between the germline ends. The CDR3 loop reads CASSQTGLDEAFF. The DNA of the CDR3 is TGTGCCAGCAGCCAAACAGGGTTAGACGAAGCTTTCTTT. Filled out from reference TRBV7-9 and TRBJ1-1, the complete variable domain reads DTGVSQNPRHKITKRGQNVTFRCDPISEHNRLYWYRQTLGQGPEFLTYFQNEAQLEKSRLLSDRFSAERPKGSFSTLEIQRTEQGDSAMYLCASSQTGLDEAFFGQGTRLTVV.

The chain has TRBV4-1 and TRBJ2-1; the D gene is possibly TRBD1 (6 bases). Germline CDR1 reads MGHRA; CDR2 reads YSYEKL. The CDR3 contains 15 residues. Trimming took off 2 bases at V and 4 bases at J, with 12 bases between the two ends. CDR3 sequence: CASSQSRTVYNEQFF. Here the CDR3 DNA reads TGCGCCAGCAGCCAATCTAGGACAGTGTACAATGAGCAGTTCTTC.

This clone was picked up a small number of times. V and J are TRBV9 and TRBJ2-5, with 10 bases lining up with TRBD1. J lost 3 bases, V lost 3 bases, and 5 bases had no gene match. Germline V CDR1 and CDR2: SGDLS, YYNGEE. The CDR3 runs to 15 residues. CDR3 region: CASSDWTGGKETQYF. DNA for the CDR3: TGTGCCAGCAGCGACTGGACAGGGGGGAAAGAGACCCAGTACTTC.

J is TRBJ2-3 and V is TRBV27, with D unclear. The CDR3 has 17 amino acids. The ends were cut back, 6 bases at V and 0 bases at J, with 19 bases in the middle. The germline gives CDR1 MNHEY, CDR2 SMNVEV (reference sequence). The CDR3 region is CASRDLGLMGSTDTQYF. CDR3 nucleotides: TGTGCCAGCAGGGACCTAGGGCTGATGGGCAGCACAGATACGCAGTATTTT.

This clone was seen a single time. CDR3 amino acids: CASSLTLAGGGTQYF. The CDR3 DNA sequence: TGTGCCAGCAGTTTGACCCTGGCGGGGGGAGGGACCCAGTACTTC. The chain joins TRBV28 to TRBJ2-5, with TRBD2 identical over 8 bases. The CDR3 is 15 residues long. Germline assignment: CDR1 MDHEN and CDR2 SYDVKM. V was pared by 3 bases and J by 7 bases, with 10 bases of the junction left unmatched.

The chain employs TRBV7-9 and TRBJ1-2; D might be TRBD1 (6 bases). This CDR3 has 15 amino acids. Germline V gives CDR1 SEHNR, CDR2 FQNEAQ (reference sequence). Trimming removed 0 bases from V and 5 bases from J, with 13 bases in between. The CDR3 is CASSLAQGAQYGYTF. The CDR3 region has the DNA TGTGCCAGCAGCTTAGCACAGGGCGCTCAGTATGGCTACACCTTC.

The chain carries TRBV9 and TRBJ2-3; 12 nucleotides agree with TRBD2. The CDR3 totals 15 residues. The germline gives CDR1 SGDLS, CDR2 YYNGEE. V was pared by 3 bases and J by 3 bases, with 2 bases of the junction left unmatched. As DNA, the CDR3 is TGTGCCAGCAGCGACGGACTAGCGGGAACAGATACGCAGTATTTT. Translating it yields CASSDGLAGTDTQYF.

V usage is TRBV19 and J usage is TRBJ2-3; 7 nucleotides line up with TRBD1. Germline lookup yields CDR1 LNHDA and CDR2 SQIVND (reference sequence). V lost 5 bases, J lost 5 bases, and 13 bases stayed unmatched. There are 16 residues in the CDR3. The CDR3 is CASSPPGTVGGDTQYF. DNA of the CDR3: TGTGCCAGTAGTCCCCCCGGGACAGTTGGCGGAGATACGCAGTATTTT. Full variable domain (missing parts from reference TRBV19 and TRBJ2-3): DGGITQSPKYLFRKEGQNVTLSCEQNLNHDAMYWYRQDPGQGLRLIYYSQIVNDFQKGDIAEGYSVSREKKESFPLTVTSAQKNPTAFYLCASSPPGTVGGDTQYFGPGTRLTVL.

The J gene is TRBJ1-1, the V gene TRBV18, with D unclear. Trimming stripped 2 bases from V and 6 bases from J, with 13 bases between. Per the germline V gene, CDR1 is KGHSH and CDR2 is LQKENI. This CDR3 comprises 14 residues. CDR3 DNA: TGTGCCAGCTCACCAGGTTTCGGACCCGCTGAAGCTTTCTTT. Its translation: CASSPGFGPAEAFF.

The chain has TRBV4-1 and TRBJ2-7; 7 nucleotides match TRBD1. The CDR3 contains 15 residues. The junction had 11 bases not matched to a gene; V was cut back by 4 bases and J by 5 bases. Germline CDR1 MGHRA, CDR2 YSYEKL. Here the CDR3 DNA reads TGCGCCAGCAGCCCGACAGGGTCCTATGGGGACGAGCAGTACTTC. Amino acid sequence: CASSPTGSYGDEQYF.

The V and J genes are TRBV2 and TRBJ2-5; the D gene is possibly TRBD2 (5 bases). The CDR3 runs 14 residues. Germline-derived CDR1 and CDR2 are SNHLY and FYNNEI. Trimming took off 4 bases at V and 2 bases at J, with 11 bases between the two ends. CDR3: CASSVSGAQETQYF. The CDR3 DNA reads as TGTGCCAGCAGTGTGAGCGGAGCTCAAGAGACCCAGTACTTC.

The chain links TRBV11-2 to TRBJ1-4; 10 nucleotides line up with TRBD1. The germline V gene encodes CDR1 SGHAT and CDR2 FQNNGV. The CDR3 consists of 16 residues. The V gene end was trimmed by 5 bases and the J gene end by 6 bases; junction bases not matched to a gene: 9. CDR3 amino acids: CASSRLDRGVHEKLFF. CDR3 nucleotide sequence: TGTGCCAGCAGCCGCCTGGACAGGGGGGTACATGAAAAACTGTTTTTT.

This rearrangement joins TRBV9 to TRBJ2-3, with no clear D. Germline assignment: CDR1 SGDLS and CDR2 YYNGEE. The CDR3 length is 13 residues. Trimming removed 0 bases at V and 2 bases at J, with 4 bases between. The CDR3 DNA reads TGTGCCAGCAGCGTAGAATCCACAGATACGCAGTATTTT. Encoded protein: CASSVESTDTQYF.

This clone was seen only once. This rearrangement joins TRBV28 to TRBJ1-3; 7 nucleotides line up with TRBD1. Trimming removed 3 bases from V and 3 bases from J; junction bases left unmatched: 2. Germline V lookup: CDR1 MDHEN, CDR2 SYDVKM. CDR3 size: 14 residues. The CDR3 sequence: CASSFGTVGNTIYF. The CDR3 DNA reads as TGTGCCAGCAGTTTCGGGACAGTTGGAAACACCATATATTTT.

The chain has TRBV19 and TRBJ2-2; D perhaps matches TRBD2 (5 bases). The V end was cut by 6 bases, the J end by 0 bases, with 11 bases between. The CDR3 has 15 amino acids. Per germline, CDR1 LNHDA and CDR2 SQIVND (reference sequence). CDR3 nucleotides: TGTGCCAGTAGGGAGGAGGTCGCGAACACCGGGGAGCTGTTTTTT. Protein sequence: CASREEVANTGELFF.

This chain links TRBV5-1 with TRBJ2-7; 7 bases agree with TRBD1. This CDR3 is 15 amino acids long. The trim removed 0 bases at V and 0 bases at J, leaving 3 bases unmatched. Germline V gene sequence: CDR1 SGHRS, CDR2 YFSETQ. The DNA of the CDR3 is TGCGCCAGCAGCTTGGAGGGGGCCCTCTCCTACGAGCAGTACTTC. Protein sequence: CASSLEGALSYEQYF.

There are many counts of this clone. The chain employs TRBV5-5 and TRBJ2-7; D call uncertain. The germline V and J ends were trimmed by 0 bases and 2 bases, with 15 bases remaining between them. This CDR3 has 16 residues. The germline V gene encodes CDR1 SGHKS and CDR2 YYEKEE (reference sequence). The CDR3 coding sequence is TGTGCCAGCAGCTTGGACTCTCCTAGTTTTCCCTACGAGCAGTACTTC. Amino acid sequence: CASSLDSPSFPYEQYF.

The V and J genes are TRBV6-6 and TRBJ2-3, with unresolved D. Germline V gene lookup returns CDR1 MNHNY and CDR2 SVGAGI (reference sequence). This CDR3 has 14 residues. Deletions cut 2 bases from V and 0 bases from J, with 6 bases between. CDR3 DNA: TGTGCCAGCAGTTACGTCAGAAGCACAGATACGCAGTATTTT. This translates into CASSYVRSTDTQYF.

This chain links TRBV7-9 with TRBJ2-7; D is unresolved. Trimming removed 5 bases from V and 2 bases from J, with 13 bases in between. Germline CDR1 SEHNR, CDR2 FQNEAQ (reference sequence). This CDR3 is 14 amino acids long. CDR3 residues: CASSGPALPYEQYF. As DNA, the CDR3 is TGTGCCAGCAGCGGACCGGCCCTCCCCTACGAGCAGTACTTC.

CDR3 sequence (DNA): TGTGCCAGCAGCTTGGCTGTACTAGCGGGATATGGCACAGATACGCAGTATTTT. Amino acid sequence: CASSLAVLAGYGTDTQYF. The chain joins TRBV7-9 to TRBJ2-3; 10 bases map to TRBD2. Germline V lookup: CDR1 SEHNR, CDR2 FQNEAQ (reference sequence). V trimming: 3 bases; J trimming: 1 base; junction bases outside the gene matches: 10. The CDR3 spans 18 residues. The whole variable domain, remainder taken from reference TRBV7-9 and TRBJ2-3, is DTGVSQNPRHKITKRGQNVTFRCDPISEHNRLYWYRQTLGQGPEFLTYFQNEAQLEKSRLLSDRFSAERPKGSFSTLEIQRTEQGDSAMYLCASSLAVLAGYGTDTQYFGPGTRLTVL.